This entry concerns a single TCR beta chain. The antigen remains unidentified. Profiled with immunoSEQ multiplex PCR; TCRdb holds only in-frame clones, not every one. The repertoire includes approximately 110,000 clones, roughly 90% of them detected once, and approximately 17% sits in the top ten. The CDR3 consists of 16 residues. Trimming pared 4 bases from V and 2 bases from J, leaving 15 bases between. This sample stems from a study of T cell responses to AZD1222 COVID-19 vaccine. Study at large: Doses given second, at about 4 or about 12 weeks, were pooled. Findings and limits, study-wide: Compared with day 0, the breadth and depth of the Spike-specific TCR repertoire rose significantly after two doses of AZD1222.

The gene calls are TRBV23-1 and TRBJ2-1; D possibly corresponds to TRBD1 (6 bases). TRBV23-1 carries the ORF label, with uncertain function. The sequence came from an adult in good health. This specimen was peripheral blood, taken on day 0 of AZD1222 vaccination. CDR3 DNA sequence: TGCGCCAGCAGTCGACAGGTCTTGCCGACCTACAATGAGCAGTTCTTC. Residues: CASSRQVLPTYNEQFF.